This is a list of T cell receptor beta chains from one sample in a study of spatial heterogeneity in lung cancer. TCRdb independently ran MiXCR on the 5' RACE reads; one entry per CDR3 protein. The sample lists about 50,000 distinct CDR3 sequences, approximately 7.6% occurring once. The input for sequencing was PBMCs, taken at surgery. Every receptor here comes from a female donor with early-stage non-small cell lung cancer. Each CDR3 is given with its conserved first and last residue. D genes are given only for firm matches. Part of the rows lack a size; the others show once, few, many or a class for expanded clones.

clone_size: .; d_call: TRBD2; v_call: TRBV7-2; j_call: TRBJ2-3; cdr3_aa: CASKISGAHTDTQYF; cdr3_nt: TGTGCCAGCAAAATTAGCGGGGCGCACACAGATACGCAGTATTTT
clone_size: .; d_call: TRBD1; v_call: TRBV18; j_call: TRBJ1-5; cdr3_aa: CASSPVDRGNQPQHF; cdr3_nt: TGTGCCAGCTCACCAGTGGACAGGGGAAATCAGCCCCAGCATTTT
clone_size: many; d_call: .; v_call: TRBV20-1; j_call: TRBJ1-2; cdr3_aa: CSAPSPGNPDGYTF; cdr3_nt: TGCAGTGCTCCCTCACCGGGAAACCCGGATGGCTACACCTTC
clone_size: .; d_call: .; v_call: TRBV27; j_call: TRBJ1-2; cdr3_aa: CASSLTRWGGAEYGYTF; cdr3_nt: TGTGCCAGCAGTTTAACCCGTTGGGGGGGCGCGGAGTATGGCTACACCTTC
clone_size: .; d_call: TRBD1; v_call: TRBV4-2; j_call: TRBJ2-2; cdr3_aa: CASSLTGGGSGELFF; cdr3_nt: TGTGCCAGCAGTCTGACAGGGGGTGGTTCCGGGGAGCTGTTTTTT
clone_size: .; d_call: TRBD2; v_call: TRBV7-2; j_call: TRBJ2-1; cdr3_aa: CASSRLAGGYNEQFF; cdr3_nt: TGTGCCAGCAGTCGACTAGCGGGGGGATACAATGAGCAGTTCTTC
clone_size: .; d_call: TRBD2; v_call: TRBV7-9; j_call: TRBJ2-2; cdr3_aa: CASGGGTTGTGELFF; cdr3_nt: TGTGCCAGCGGAGGCGGGACTACGGGTACCGGGGAGCTGTTTTTT
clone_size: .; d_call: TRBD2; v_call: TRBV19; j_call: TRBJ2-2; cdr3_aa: CASSTPGLAGGITGELFF; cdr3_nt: TGTGCCAGTAGTACCCCGGGACTAGCGGGGGGCATCACCGGGGAGCTGTTTTTT
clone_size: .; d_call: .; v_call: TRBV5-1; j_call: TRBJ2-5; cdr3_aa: CASSLYLQETQYF; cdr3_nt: TGCGCCAGCAGCTTGTACCTCCAAGAGACCCAGTACTTC
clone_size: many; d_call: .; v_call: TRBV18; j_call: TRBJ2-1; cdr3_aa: CASSKPGQEYNEQFF; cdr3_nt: TGTGCCAGCTCAAAGCCGGGACAAGAATACAATGAGCAGTTCTTC
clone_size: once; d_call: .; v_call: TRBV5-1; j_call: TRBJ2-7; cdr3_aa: CASSSGTLNYEQYF; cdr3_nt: TGCGCCAGCAGCTCCGGGACACTAAACTACGAGCAGTACTTC
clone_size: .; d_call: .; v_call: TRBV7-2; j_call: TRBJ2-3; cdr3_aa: CASSLGTDGRHDTQYF; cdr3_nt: TGTGCCAGCAGCTTAGGGACTGATGGGAGGCACGATACGCAGTATTTT
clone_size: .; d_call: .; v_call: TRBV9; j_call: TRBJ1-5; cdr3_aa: CASSVPTGVNQPQHF; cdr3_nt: TGTGCCAGCAGCGTACCGACAGGAGTCAATCAGCCCCAGCATTTT
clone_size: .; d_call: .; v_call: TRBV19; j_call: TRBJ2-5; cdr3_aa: CASRPDYSTQETQYF; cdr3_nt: TGTGCCAGTAGGCCGGACTACTCTACACAAGAGACCCAGTACTTC
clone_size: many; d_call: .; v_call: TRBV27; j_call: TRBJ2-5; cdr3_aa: CASSPLLGLQETQYF; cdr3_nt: TGTGCCAGCAGTCCGCTTTTAGGGCTTCAAGAGACCCAGTACTTC
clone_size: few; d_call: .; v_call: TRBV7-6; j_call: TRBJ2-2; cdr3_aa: CASSSGRRVYTGELFF; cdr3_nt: TGTGCCAGCAGCTCGGGACGGCGGGTGTACACCGGGGAGCTGTTTTTT
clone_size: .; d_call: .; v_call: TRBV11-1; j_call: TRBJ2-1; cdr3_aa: CASSLRRDSSYNEQFF; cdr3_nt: TGTGCCAGCAGCTTAAGGCGGGACTCTTCCTACAATGAGCAGTTCTTC
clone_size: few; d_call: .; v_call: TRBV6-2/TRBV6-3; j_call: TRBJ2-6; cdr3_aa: CASRGTPSSGANVLTF; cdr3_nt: TGTGCCAGCAGGGGGACACCGAGCTCTGGGGCCAACGTCCTGACTTTC